This record looks at one TCR beta chain sequence and its context. Study processing details: Reference gene primer amplification gave estimated nucleated cell counts. This table comes from immunoSEQ multiplex PCR, and its TCRdb copy is limited to in-frame clones, with some not included. V and J calls and clone size are copied from that table; D and trimming were computed from the DNA. Here the sample spans roughly 70,000 clones, around 89% being singletons. This sample is part of a study of blood T cell repertoires in COVID-19. Study-wide context: COVID-19 samples from acute and convalescent phases originated in the United States, Italy and Spain. PBMCs, B-cell-depleted T cells, or T cells provided the cDNA or gDNA that made up the material.

Trimming removed 6 bases at V and 8 bases at J, with 16 bases between. CDR3 length: 14 amino acids. The germline CDR1 and CDR2 sequences are MNHEY and SMNVEV (reference sequence). This chain uses TRBV27 with TRBJ1-4; possibly TRBD1 for D (5 bases). Sequencing used peripheral blood. This TCR derives from a woman in her seventies with acute or convalescent COVID-19. CDR3 sequence: CASRIIGVSEKLFF. CDR3 in DNA: TGTGCCAGCAGGATTATAGGGGTTTCAGAAAAACTGTTTTTT.